This T cell receptor beta chain came from a study of cytomegalovirus exposure and HLA in healthy donors (dated by TCRdb to the late 2010s). Study-wide context: According to an earlier analysis of around 600 of the donors, about 190 million T cells yielded 117 million unique TCR beta sequences and more than 250 Gb of sequence data. The later analysis used no new phenotypic data to find candidate immune exposures, relying instead on TCR beta sequences and their occurrence across donors. Roughly 300 gigabases of sequencing data and around 88 million unique TCR sequences made up an early release that covered approximately 700 HLA-typed donors. A later analysis re-examined previously published TCR beta repertoires from more than 650 donors and added high-resolution HLA genotyping to investigate patterns of TCR occurrence. Five DR-DQ haplotypes were handled as single units for association and clustering because linkage in the cohort was strong. Of the roughly 400 genotyped donors, 65% to 90% were placed in the genetic ancestry cluster associated with self-reported Caucasian donors. To predict cytomegalovirus infection status, the study brought together high-throughput TCR immunosequencing, statistical association of individual TCRs with disease status, and machine learning. Donor age, sex, ethnicity and CMV serostatus were compiled alongside the repertoire data. All discovery cohort repertoires had been generated on a single sequencing platform. Among some 410 genotyped donors of the cohort, an average of around 220,000 unique TCR beta nucleotide sequences was sequenced per donor, of which about 20% were non-productive. Besides the first cohort of roughly 660 subjects, a separate validation cohort made up of over 95 different subjects was used. In an earlier analysis of more than 550 of the donors, high-throughput TCR beta sequencing was used to judge whether each TCR beta V gene segment behaved as functional or pseudogenic. Both class I and class II loci were covered by HLA typing, at four-digit resolution. The number of donors typed differed by locus, with 629-630 for A, B, C, DRB1 and DQB1, over 500 for DQA1, nearly 610 for DPA1, and some 450 for DPB1. The study was designed to test whether signatures of past pathogen exposure could be identified by cataloging public T cell receptors. The study used immunosequencing to profile the T cell repertoires of about 670 subjects and linked those repertoires to cytomegalovirus serostatus. A later genetic analysis used genome-wide SNP genotypes for about 60% of the roughly 700 donors, treating that subset as a discovery cohort. Study-wide conclusions, independent of this receptor: Seventeen rarely observed V segments, including chromosome 9 orphons, were excluded from the earlier analysis of a few hundred of the donors because counts were too low. Correlated functional status among segregating V segments might reflect linkage disequilibrium, but an unknown experimental factor could not be ruled out. Because some donors lacked HLA typing at each locus, the association tests relied only on the typed subset. This cohort had only TCR beta chains sequenced, and the lack of alpha or paired-chain data limited which features could be detected. A few of the identified cytomegalovirus-associated TCR beta chains were confirmed in vitro to be specific for cytomegalovirus antigens. A later analysis found that HLA-associated TCR beta chains were more clonally expanded and had lower generation probabilities than equally common non-associated chains. The presence/absence analyses assumed that sequencing depth was roughly uniform across donors, and that assumption may not be true. A further reported finding was that TCR beta sequences accurately predicted the HLA-A and HLA-B alleles for most subjects in the first cohort. In an earlier analysis of approximately 590 of the donors, most TCR beta V segments were observed in productive rearrangements about 87% or about 30% of the time, broadly matching IMGT annotations. A cluster of highly shared sequence variants was judged likely to represent a technical artifact of the sequencing pipeline. The 87-base-pair reads could not distinguish some IMGT-functional V segments, including TRBV6-2 and TRBV6-3, so those segments were excluded. The study listed 150 to 200 TCR beta chains as associated with cytomegalovirus. While some public TCRs were present in many individuals, most TCR sequences turned up only very rarely across donors. For the cohort, immune exposure information was limited to CMV serostatus. In a later genetic analysis, a missense DCLRE1C variant was associated with V-gene and J-gene trimming of TCR beta chains, and the association was replicated in an independent cohort. In a later analysis, most CMV-associated TCR beta chains were found to appear HLA-restricted, with HLA associations seemingly driven largely by CMV exposure. A later genetic analysis reported fewer N-insertions in productive TCRs among donors in an Asian-associated ancestry cluster than the roughly 650-donor mean. The classifier was reported to diagnose cytomegalovirus status with high specificity and sensitivity in both the original and validation cohorts. According to the authors, the approach could potentially be generalized to other disease states and immunological phenotypes. In a later analysis, the rate of TCR association differed among HLA loci, with DRB1 alleles having the most associated TCRs and HLA-C alleles having the fewest. In a later analysis, several top co-occurrence clusters were reported to appear linked to parvovirus B19, influenza, CMV and Epstein-Barr virus. In a later analysis, more than 15,000 TCR beta sequences were associated with specific HLA alleles at a false discovery rate of 0.05. Assigning TCR associations to individual alleles was difficult when HLA alleles, especially DR and DQ, strongly co-occurred.

Library prep was done by the immunoSEQ multiplex PCR assay. The multiplex PCR relied on a mix of 60 forward primers for TCR Vbeta segments and 13 reverse primers for TCR Jbeta segments. A multiplex PCR assay on genomic DNA amplified the CDR3 region of rearranged TCR beta genes. Amplified TCR beta libraries were sequenced as 87-base-pair reads on the Illumina HiSeq System. In the original analysis: A later analysis counted about 80 million unique TCR beta chains across the 666 repertoires, and around 9.9 million of these chains were shared by at least two donors. To remove PCR and sequencing errors, raw reads were error-corrected and collapsed into unique sequences using a nearest-neighbor algorithm that merged closely related sequences. To assign V, D and J gene segments, CDR3 sequences were aligned to IMGT reference sequences. For a sequence to be retained, a match of at least six nucleotides was required to both a V gene segment and a J gene segment. Rearrangements were classified as productive when the CDR3 lacked stop codons and remained in frame with V and J, and all other rearrangements were classified as non-productive. CDR3 was defined according to IMGT convention as the region running from the second conserved V-encoded cysteine to the conserved J-encoded phenylalanine. The earlier analysis of about 530 of the donors excluded any sequence lacking an unambiguous match to a single V gene segment. An earlier analysis of around 600 of the donors classified V segments as functional when productive rearrangements were above 56.7% and as segregating when the standard deviation between donors was above 5%. To diagnose cytomegalovirus status from the catalog of TCR beta chain sequences, a statistical classification framework was built. A later analysis assigned V and J genes by comparing TCR nucleotide sequences with IMGT/GENE-DB human TR gene sequences. The TCRdist pipeline was used in a later analysis to assign CDR3 sequences and most-parsimonious VDJ recombination scenarios. In a later analysis, every TCR beta chain was defined by the combination of its CDR3 amino acid sequence and its V-gene family, and reads without a unique V-gene family were dropped. As a way to deal with suspected cross-contamination and a sequencing artifact, a later analysis dropped nearly 600 nucleotide sequences that were highly shared and had low generation probability. In a later analysis, a clonal expansion index for each public chain was calculated from normalized within-repertoire ranks of inferred template counts. A later analysis computed generation probabilities with a VDJ recombination model fitted to out-of-frame rearrangements, and checked the results against IGoR. A later analysis scored TCR-TCR, TCR-HLA and TCR-CMV co-occurrence with hypergeometric tests, applying a repertoire-size bias correction to TCR pairs. False discovery rates were estimated in a later analysis by permuting HLA or CMV assignments 20 times. In a later analysis, co-occurring TCRs were grouped using DBSCAN, with TCRdist sequence similarity added in when clustering inside HLA-allele-positive subsets. Repertoires with fewer than 30,000 or more than 120,000 public chains, plus five repertoires with anomalous nucleotide sharing, were excluded from co-occurrence clustering. Imported from immuneACCESS, the table was reduced by TCRdb to in-frame sequences with V and J called. These copies leave out some clones; in studies compared against another copy, an unresolved V gene accounts for under half, and the cause of the remainder is not known. That table supplies the V and J calls and clone size; D and trimming were determined from the DNA. This sample comprises around 120,000 clones, approximately 72% of them detected only once. Of the sample, about 3.1% falls within the top ten clones.

The cohort was made up of approximately 670 healthy bone marrow donors. All cohort members were sampled while nominally healthy, although unrecorded immune exposures were likely present. CMV serostatus was positive for roughly 290 and negative for 352 of the 666 cohort members, and was not recorded for this donor. Each donor provided a peripheral blood sample, and peripheral blood mononuclear cells were used for TCR beta sequencing. Genomic DNA was extracted from the blood cell samples with the Qiagen DNeasy Blood Extraction Kit. Comments on this clone: No cognate antigen has been identified for it. At one boundary the junction diverges from the germline segment, which might be a read error.

The germline V gene (reference sequence) gives CDR1 as LNHDA and CDR2 as SQIVND. Including the terminal cysteine and phenylalanine, the CDR3 comprises 12 residues. Kept here is only the CDR3 DNA, which spans 36 bases and is read in frame from base 1. The chain uses TRBV19 and TRBJ1-1; too little of a D gene remains to name it. Sequencing was carried out using PBMCs. The receptor comes from a human donor in good health. CDR3 protein: CASRRLNTEAFF. The nucleotide sequence is given as TGTGCCAGTAGGAGGTTGAATACTGAAGCTTTCTTT.